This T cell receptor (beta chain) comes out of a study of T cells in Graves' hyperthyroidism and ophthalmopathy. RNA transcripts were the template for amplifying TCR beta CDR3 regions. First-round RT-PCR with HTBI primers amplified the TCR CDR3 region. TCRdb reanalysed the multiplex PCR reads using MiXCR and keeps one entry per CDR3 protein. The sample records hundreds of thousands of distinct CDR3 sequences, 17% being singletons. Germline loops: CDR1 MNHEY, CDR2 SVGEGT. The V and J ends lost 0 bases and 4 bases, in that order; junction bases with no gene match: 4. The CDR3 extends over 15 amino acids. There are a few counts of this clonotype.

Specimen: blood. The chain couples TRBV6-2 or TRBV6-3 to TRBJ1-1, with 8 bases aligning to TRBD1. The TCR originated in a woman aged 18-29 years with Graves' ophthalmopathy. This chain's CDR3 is CASSYSKGTGTEAFF. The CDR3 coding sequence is TGTGCCAGCAGTTACTCGAAGGGGACAGGCACTGAAGCTTTCTTT.